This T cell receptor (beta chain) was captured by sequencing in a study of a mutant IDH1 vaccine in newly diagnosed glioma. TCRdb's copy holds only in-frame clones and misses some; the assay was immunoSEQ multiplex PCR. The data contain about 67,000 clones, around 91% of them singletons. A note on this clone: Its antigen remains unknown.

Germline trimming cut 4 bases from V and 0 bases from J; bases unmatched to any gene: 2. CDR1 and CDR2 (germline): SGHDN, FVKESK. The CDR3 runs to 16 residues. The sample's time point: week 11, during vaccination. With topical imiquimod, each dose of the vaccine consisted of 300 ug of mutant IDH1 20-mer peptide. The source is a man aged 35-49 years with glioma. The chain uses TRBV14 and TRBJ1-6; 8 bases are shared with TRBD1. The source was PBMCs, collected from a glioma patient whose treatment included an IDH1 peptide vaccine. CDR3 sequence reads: CASSPTGGSYNSPLHF. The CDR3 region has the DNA TGTGCCAGCAGCCCAACAGGGGGCTCCTATAATTCACCCCTCCACTTT. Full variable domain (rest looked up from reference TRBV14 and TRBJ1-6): EAGVTQFPSHSVIEKGQTVTLRCDPISGHDNLYWYRRVMGKEIKFLLHFVKESKQDESGMPNNRFLAERTGGTYSTLKVQPAELEDSGVYFCASSPTGGSYNSPLHFGNGTRLTVT.